This T cell receptor (beta chain) was identified during a study of CD8+CD57+ T cells in acquired aplastic anemia. Study-wide background: CD4+ and CD8+ cells, once sorted, gave DNA averaging about 3 ug.

A remark on this clonotype: Its antigen is unknown.

Study results and limitations: Patients and controls were found to share 25 to 35 CD8+ CDR3 sequences. The study found no significant CD8+ Simpson's diversity difference between patients and controls.

Germline values: CDR1 LGHNA, CDR2 YNFKEQ. V was clipped by 3 bases and J by 4 bases, with 12 bases between them. This CDR3 is 14 amino acids long. TCR beta VDJ and CDR3 profiling used genomic DNA as template. From the reads, TCRdb called clonotypes with MiXCR, one entry per CDR3 protein. The sample carries roughly 180,000 distinct CDR3 sequences, about three fifths recorded once. The receptor was derived from a human donor with severe aplastic anemia or a healthy control (not recorded which). The sequencing input was sorted CD4+, CD8+, or CD8+CD57+ T cells (not recorded which) from PBMCs. The V call is TRBV4-2, the J call TRBJ1-1; the D gene is possibly TRBD1 (5 bases). CDR3: CASSHPRGGTEAFF. In DNA, the CDR3 is TGTGCCAGCAGCCACCCAAGGGGCGGCACTGAAGCTTTCTTT.